A selection of T cell receptor beta chains follows, all from one sample in a study of Ad26.COV2.S vaccination and SARS-CoV-2 variants. Clones were sequenced by immunoSEQ multiplex PCR, and TCRdb holds only the in-frame ones, with some missing. Of about 350,000 clones in the sample, roughly nine tenths were seen once. Sequencing used peripheral blood, obtained in a trial of Ad26.COV2.S vaccine versus placebo. These receptors were taken from a person between 18 and 65 years old who received the Ad26.COV2.S COVID-19 vaccine or a placebo. CDR3s include the opening cysteine and the closing phenylalanine or tryptophan. A D gene is named only where the DNA matches it firmly. The listing skips clone size in some rows; elsewhere it reads once, few, many or a size class.

CDR3: CASSYPAGLQDTQYF
DNA: TGTGCCAGCAGTTATCCAGCGGGGCTGCAGGATACGCAGTATTTT
J: TRBJ2-3
size: -
D: TRBD2
V: TRBV6-5

CDR3: CASIGGGVDF
DNA: TGTGCCAGCATAGGCGGGGGAGTCGATTTT
J: TRBJ1-3
size: -
D: -
V: TRBV2

CDR3: CASSSQGLANEKLFF
DNA: TGTGCCAGCAGTAGTCAGGGATTAGCTAATGAAAAACTGTTTTTT
J: TRBJ1-4
size: -
D: -
V: TRBV28

CDR3: CASSQEGFPALINEQFF
DNA: TGCGCCAGCAGCCAAGAGGGTTTTCCGGCCCTTATCAATGAGCAGTTCTTC
J: TRBJ2-1
size: -
D: -
V: TRBV4-3

CDR3: CSASISSGDVSTDTQYF
DNA: TGCAGTGCTAGTATCTCGTCTGGGGACGTGAGCACAGATACGCAGTATTTT
J: TRBJ2-3
size: -
D: -
V: TRBV20-1

CDR3: CASSLVGVGGVNTEAFF
DNA: TGCGCCAGCAGCTTGGTGGGTGTGGGAGGGGTGAACACTGAAGCTTTCTTT
J: TRBJ1-1
size: -
D: -
V: TRBV5-1

CDR3: CASSYVLTEAFF
DNA: TGTGCCAGCAGTTATGTACTCACTGAAGCTTTCTTT
J: TRBJ1-1
size: -
D: -
V: TRBV6-2/TRBV6-3

CDR3: CASLKPPYGYTF
DNA: TGTGCCAGCCTAAAGCCGCCCTATGGCTACACCTTC
J: TRBJ1-2
size: once
D: -
V: TRBV28

CDR3: CASSLLAGGYNEQFF
DNA: TGTGCCAGCAGTTTATTGGCGGGAGGTTACAATGAGCAGTTCTTC
J: TRBJ2-1
size: -
D: TRBD2
V: TRBV27

CDR3: CASSTLTGGVGNTEAFF
DNA: TGTGCCAGTAGTACTCTGACAGGGGGCGTAGGGAACACTGAAGCTTTCTTT
J: TRBJ1-1
size: -
D: TRBD1
V: TRBV19

CDR3: CASSIVTGGPGELFF
DNA: TGTGCCAGTAGTATAGTCACGGGGGGTCCCGGGGAGCTGTTTTTT
J: TRBJ2-2
size: -
D: TRBD2
V: TRBV19

CDR3: CASCRDRGQDGYTF
DNA: TGTGCCAGCTGCAGGGACAGGGGGCAAGATGGCTACACCTTC
J: TRBJ1-2
size: -
D: TRBD1
V: TRBV7-3

CDR3: CAIQSGANEKLFF
DNA: TGCGCCATCCAATCGGGGGCTAATGAAAAACTGTTTTTT
J: TRBJ1-4
size: -
D: -
V: TRBV10-1

CDR3: CASSEPGQGDGYTF
DNA: TGTGCCAGCAGTGAACCGGGACAGGGGGACGGCTACACCTTC
J: TRBJ1-2
size: -
D: TRBD1
V: TRBV6-1

CDR3: CASSFDPSAGETQYF
DNA: TGTGCCAGCAGCTTCGACCCCTCGGCGGGGGAGACCCAGTACTTC
J: TRBJ2-5
size: once
D: -
V: TRBV7-3

CDR3: CASSIGFDYGYTF
DNA: TGTGCCAGTAGCATTGGGTTTGACTATGGCTACACCTTC
J: TRBJ1-2
size: -
D: -
V: TRBV19

CDR3: CASSLRTSGYEQYF
DNA: TGTGCCAGCAGCTTACGGACTAGCGGATACGAGCAGTACTTC
J: TRBJ2-7
size: -
D: TRBD2
V: TRBV7-9

CDR3: CAISTGLAGGGNEQFF
DNA: TGTGCCATCAGTACGGGACTAGCGGGGGGAGGAAATGAGCAGTTCTTC
J: TRBJ2-1
size: -
D: TRBD2
V: TRBV10-3

CDR3: CASSLYRTAGTNEKLFF
DNA: TGTGCCAGCAGCTTGTACCGGACAGCGGGAACTAATGAAAAACTGTTTTTT
J: TRBJ1-4
size: once
D: -
V: TRBV5-5

CDR3: CASSVWDIQYF
DNA: TGTGCCAGCAGTGTATGGGACATTCAGTACTTC
J: TRBJ2-4
size: -
D: -
V: TRBV2

CDR3: CASSQDRKERQYF
DNA: TGTGCCAGCAGCCAAGATAGAAAGGAGAGGCAGTACTTC
J: TRBJ2-7
size: -
D: -
V: TRBV3-1/TRBV3-2

CDR3: CASSSLGRAANYGYTF
DNA: TGTGCCAGCAGCTCACTCGGAAGGGCCGCTAACTATGGCTACACCTTC
J: TRBJ1-2
size: -
D: -
V: TRBV5-5

CDR3: CASGLAGGINIQYF
DNA: TGTGCTAGCGGACTAGCGGGGGGGATAAACATTCAGTACTTC
J: TRBJ2-4
size: few
D: TRBD2
V: TRBV12-5

CDR3: CASSLGYSYNEQFF
DNA: TGTGCCAGCAGCTTGGGCTACTCCTACAATGAGCAGTTCTTC
J: TRBJ2-1
size: -
D: -
V: TRBV5-4

CDR3: CASSLEQEFYEQYF
DNA: TGTGCCAGCAGCTTAGAACAGGAGTTCTACGAGCAGTACTTC
J: TRBJ2-7
size: -
D: -
V: TRBV7-9

CDR3: CASSRTYLTYEQYF
DNA: TGTGCCAGCAGTCGGACCTACCTCACTTACGAGCAGTACTTC
J: TRBJ2-7
size: -
D: -
V: TRBV27

CDR3: CAISPDRSPSPLHF
DNA: TGTGCCATCAGCCCCGACAGGTCTCCTTCACCCCTCCACTTT
J: TRBJ1-6
size: -
D: -
V: TRBV10-3

CDR3: CASSLFGTGNNYGYTF
DNA: TGTGCCAGCAGCCTTTTCGGAACAGGGAATAACTATGGCTACACCTTC
J: TRBJ1-2
size: -
D: -
V: TRBV5-5

CDR3: CASSSRPATNEKLFF
DNA: TGTGCCAGCAGCTCGAGACCTGCAACTAATGAAAAACTGTTTTTT
J: TRBJ1-4
size: -
D: -
V: TRBV9

CDR3: CASSFQDSYGYTF
DNA: TGTGCCAGCAGCTTCCAAGATTCCTATGGCTACACCTTC
J: TRBJ1-2
size: -
D: -
V: TRBV5-4

CDR3: CASKGAQTNEKLFF
DNA: TGCGCCAGCAAAGGGGCCCAAACCAATGAAAAACTGTTTTTT
J: TRBJ1-4
size: -
D: -
V: TRBV5-1

CDR3: CASSLSISGELFF
DNA: TGTGCCAGCAGCTTATCGATTTCCGGGGAGCTGTTTTTT
J: TRBJ2-2
size: -
D: -
V: TRBV7-9

CDR3: CASSSVISPTDTQYF
DNA: TGCGCCAGCAGCTCCGTTATTTCACCCACAGATACGCAGTATTTT
J: TRBJ2-3
size: -
D: -
V: TRBV5-1

CDR3: CASSEGPGTGELFF
DNA: TGTGCCAGCAGCGAGGGACCCGGCACCGGGGAGCTGTTTTTT
J: TRBJ2-2
size: -
D: -
V: TRBV13

CDR3: CASNVVGSGELFF
DNA: TGTGCCAGCAACGTAGTGGGGTCCGGGGAGCTGTTTTTT
J: TRBJ2-2
size: once
D: -
V: TRBV13

CDR3: CASSSRSFLGEKLFF
DNA: TGTGCCAGCAGCTCGCGGTCTTTCCTTGGGGAAAAACTGTTTTTT
J: TRBJ1-4
size: few
D: -
V: TRBV14

CDR3: CSVEDWTDSGYTF
DNA: TGCAGCGTTGAAGATTGGACAGATAGTGGCTACACCTTC
J: TRBJ1-2
size: -
D: -
V: TRBV29-1

CDR3: CSVGQLNQPQHF
DNA: TGCAGCGTTGGCCAGCTTAATCAGCCCCAGCATTTT
J: TRBJ1-5
size: -
D: -
V: TRBV29-1

CDR3: CASSLLTGTNEKLFF
DNA: TGTGCCAGCAGCCTATTGACAGGGACAAATGAAAAACTGTTTTTT
J: TRBJ1-4
size: once
D: TRBD1
V: TRBV11-2

CDR3: CAGNTGMNTEAFF
DNA: TGTGCCGGAAATACAGGCATGAACACTGAAGCTTTCTTT
J: TRBJ1-1
size: -
D: -
V: TRBV7-9

CDR3: CAWSPRVSGYTF
DNA: TGTGCCTGGAGTCCCAGGGTGTCTGGCTACACCTTC
J: TRBJ1-2
size: -
D: -
V: TRBV30

CDR3: CASSETARENTEAFF
DNA: TGTGCCAGCAGTGAGACAGCCCGGGAGAACACTGAAGCTTTCTTT
J: TRBJ1-1
size: -
D: -
V: TRBV25-1

CDR3: CASSYSRRGGNQPQHF
DNA: TGTGCCAGCAGTTACTCCCGCCGGGGTGGAAATCAGCCCCAGCATTTT
J: TRBJ1-5
size: -
D: -
V: TRBV6-5